The 30 T cell receptor beta chains below all came from one sample that was sequenced in a study of shared clonotypes between healthy human individuals. Method: immunoSEQ multiplex PCR; TCRdb's copy keeps in-frame clones and lacks some. The table lists some 360,000 clones, less than 75% of them singletons, with 8.5% to 12% in the top ten. The sample consisted of memory CD4+ T cells sorted from blood. The sample's subset: CD45RA-negative fraction. These TCRs come from a man aged 30-40 years in good health.

The chain combines TRBV30 with TRBJ2-6; 7 positions agree with TRBD2. Looked up from germline, CDR1 is GTSNPN and CDR2 is SVGIG (reference sequence). The CDR3 runs to 15 residues. V was pared by 2 bases and J by 0 bases, with 1 base of the junction left unmatched. For the CDR3, the DNA is TGTGCCTGGAGTTTAGCGGGCTCTGGGGCCAACGTCCTGACTTTC. This codes for CAWSLAGSGANVLTF.

This chain connects TRBV29-1 to TRBJ2-5; D unresolved. V lost 2 bases and J lost 6, with 13 bases in between. This CDR3 has 13 residues. Germline V gene lookup returns CDR1 SQVTM and CDR2 ANQGSEA. CDR3 amino acids: CSVEFLARQTQYF. CDR3 DNA sequence: TGCAGCGTTGAATTTTTGGCCCGGCAGACCCAGTACTTC.

This clone was recorded only once. The chain has TRBV7-9 and TRBJ2-1; 8 bases are shared with TRBD2. Looked up from germline, CDR1 is SEHNR and CDR2 is FQNEAQ (reference sequence). With V trimmed by 4 bases and J by 9 bases, 17 bases remained unmatched. The CDR3 is 17 residues long. DNA of the CDR3: TGTGCCAGCAGCTCACCGGCGGGGGGCAGAAGCCGTACTGAGCAGTTCTTC. Protein product: CASSSPAGGRSRTEQFF.

J is TRBJ2-7 and V is TRBV7-2; TRBD2 matches at 7 bases. The CDR3 totals 18 residues. The V and J ends lost 3 bases and 0 bases, in that order; junction bases with no gene match: 14. Per the germline V gene, CDR1 is SGHTA and CDR2 is FQGNSA. CDR3 bases: TGTGCCAGCAGCTTGGACCGGAGTGCTAGCGGCTTCTCCTACGAGCAGTACTTC. Encoded protein: CASSLDRSASGFSYEQYF.

The chain carries TRBV6-5 and TRBJ1-2; D remains ambiguous. The V gene's germline CDR1 is MNHEY and CDR2 SVGAGI. V lost 2 bases and J 3 bases, leaving 13 bases between the germline ends. CDR3 size: 15 residues. The CDR3 bases are TGTGCCAGCAGTTACGCGCAGTCTCACTACTATGGCTACACCTTC. As protein: CASSYAQSHYYGYTF.

V and J are TRBV27 and TRBJ2-7; D may be TRBD2 (6 bases). Trimming removed 2 bases at V and 0 bases at J, with 14 bases between. This CDR3 comprises 16 residues. The germline V gene has CDR1 MNHEY and CDR2 SMNVEV (reference sequence). CDR3 loop: CASSLDAGQSSYEQYF. The CDR3 nucleotides are TGTGCCAGCAGTTTAGACGCGGGGCAAAGCTCCTACGAGCAGTACTTC.

The V call is TRBV4-2, the J call TRBJ1-1; 8 positions agree with TRBD1. The CDR3 extends over 16 amino acids. From germline, CDR1 is LGHNA and CDR2 YNFKEQ. The junction had 5 bases not matched to a gene; V was cut back by 1 base and J by 1 base. The CDR3 DNA reads TGTGCCAGCAGCCAAGGAGGACAGGGCTCGAACACTGAAGCTTTCTTT. Translation: CASSQGGQGSNTEAFF.

The J gene is TRBJ2-5, the V gene TRBV19; TRBD1 matches at 9 bases. Germline CDR1 and CDR2: LNHDA and SQIVND (reference sequence). The J segment lost 2 bases and the V segment lost 3 bases, leaving 16 bases of the junction unmatched. This CDR3 is 19 amino acids long. CDR3 region: CASSIEKFIGGTGQETQYF. The CDR3 region has the DNA TGTGCCAGTAGTATCGAAAAGTTTATAGGGGGGACAGGGCAAGAGACCCAGTACTTC.

The V call is TRBV29-1, the J call TRBJ1-1; perhaps TRBD1 as D (5 bases). V was trimmed by 7 bases and J by 1 base, leaving 10 bases between them. There are 12 residues in the CDR3. Germline V CDR1 and CDR2: SQVTM, ANQGSEA. The CDR3 loop is CSAHGGNTEAFF. The CDR3 region has the DNA TGCAGCGCCCACGGGGGGAACACTGAAGCTTTCTTT.

The chain is built from TRBV4-1 and TRBJ2-7, with D perhaps TRBD2 (5 bases). Trimming took 0 bases from V and 3 from J, leaving 12 bases between them. The CDR3 has 15 amino acids. Germline V CDR1 and CDR2: MGHRA, YSYEKL. The CDR3 here is CASSQESHEGYEQYF. The CDR3 DNA sequence: TGCGCCAGCAGCCAAGAAAGCCACGAGGGCTACGAGCAGTACTTC.

The chain recombines TRBV30 with TRBJ1-5; D ambiguous. V shed 3 bases and J shed 4 bases, with 10 bases lying between them. The CDR3 is made up of 13 amino acids. The germline CDR1 and CDR2 sequences are GTSNPN and SVGIG (reference sequence). The DNA for the CDR3 is TGTGCCTGGAGGGAGGACGGTAATCAGCCCCAGCATTTT. Translating gives CAWREDGNQPQHF.

This sequence joins TRBV28 and TRBJ2-7; D remains unclear. Deletions cut 6 bases from V and 2 bases from J, with 11 bases between. The CDR3 runs 13 residues. Germline CDR1 MDHEN, CDR2 SYDVKM. As DNA, the CDR3 is TGTGCCAGCAGCGGTAGGACCGCCTACGAGCAGTACTTC. Amino acid sequence: CASSGRTAYEQYF.

This chain links TRBV29-1 with TRBJ2-7; 7 bases are shared with TRBD1. The ends lost 4 bases at V and 7 bases at J; junction bases unmatched: 13. This CDR3 has 14 amino acids. Per germline, CDR1 SQVTM and CDR2 ANQGSEA. This CDR3 reads CSVVLHTGAREQYF. Written as DNA, the CDR3 is TGCAGCGTTGTTTTACACACAGGGGCAAGGGAGCAGTACTTC.

V is TRBV9 and J is TRBJ2-7; D might be TRBD2 (5 bases). The CDR3 totals 14 residues. From germline, CDR1 is SGDLS and CDR2 YYNGEE. V was pared by 6 bases and J by 0 bases, with 13 bases between. The CDR3 nucleotides are TGTGCCAGCACCCCCGGACTGAGCTCCTACGAGCAGTACTTC. Its translation is CASTPGLSSYEQYF.

This chain joins TRBV5-1 and TRBJ2-5; 7 bases match TRBD1. CDR3 size: 14 residues. The junction had 3 bases not matched to a gene; V was cut back by 4 bases and J by 0 bases. Germline values: CDR1 SGHRS, CDR2 YFSETQ. CDR3 amino acids: CASSNRGYQETQYF. CDR3 in DNA: TGCGCCAGCAGCAACAGGGGATACCAAGAGACCCAGTACTTC.

The chain couples TRBV2 to TRBJ2-5; tentatively, D is TRBD1 or TRBD2 (5 bases each). The germline gives CDR1 SNHLY, CDR2 FYNNEI. Trimming removed 8 bases from V and 3 bases from J, with 16 bases in between. This CDR3 comprises 14 residues. The CDR3 loop is CASQPGLLEETQYF. The CDR3 coding sequence is TGTGCCAGCCAGCCGGGGCTCCTAGAAGAGACCCAGTACTTC.

Details on this clone: Other DNA sequences from this sample encode an identical CDR3 as well. The V and J genes are TRBV5-4 and TRBJ2-5; TRBD1 aligns across 7 bases. Per germline, CDR1 SGHNT and CDR2 YYREEE (reference sequence). Trimming at V came to 0 bases and at J to 6 bases, leaving 2 bases not matched to a gene. This CDR3 contains 13 residues. CDR3 coding DNA: TGTGCCAGCAGCTTGGACAGGGGAAAGACCCAGTACTTC. Translation gives CASSLDRGKTQYF. The variable domain in full, completed from reference TRBV5-4 and TRBJ2-5, reads ETGVTQSPTHLIKTRGQQVTLRCSSQSGHNTVSWYQQALGQGPQFIFQYYREEENGRGNFPPRFSGLQFPNYSSELNVNALELDDSALYLCASSLDRGKTQYFGPGTRLLVL.

This chain uses TRBV27 with TRBJ1-1; no clear D. Germline assignment: CDR1 MNHEY and CDR2 SMNVEV (reference sequence). The CDR3 consists of 14 residues. Trimming cost V 5 bases and J 1 base, with 11 bases left between them. The CDR3 DNA reads TGTGCCAGCAGTCGAAACGGGGAGAACACTGAAGCTTTCTTT. Translating gives CASSRNGENTEAFF.

This chain uses TRBV6-6 with TRBJ2-1, with TRBD2 as a possible D gene (5 bases). Trimming cost V 7 bases and J 10 bases, with 17 bases left between them. The germline gives CDR1 MNHNY, CDR2 SVGAGI (reference sequence). This CDR3 spans 13 amino acids. The CDR3 sequence is CASTNLAGREQFF. The CDR3 region has the DNA TGTGCCAGCACCAACCTAGCCGGCAGGGAGCAGTTCTTC.

V usage is TRBV10-3 and J usage is TRBJ1-3; 9 bases fit TRBD1. V shed 8 bases and J 0 bases; nucleotides not matched to a gene: 5. Germline V CDR1 and CDR2: ENHRY, SYGVKD. The CDR3 totals 15 residues. CDR3 in amino acids: CAISGTGSSGNTIYF. DNA of the CDR3: TGTGCCATCTCCGGGACAGGGAGCTCTGGAAACACCATATATTTT.

Here the CDR3 DNA reads TGTGCCAGTAGTATGCAGACAGGCACAGATACGCAGTATTTT. Encoded protein: CASSMQTGTDTQYF. J is TRBJ2-3 and V is TRBV19; tentatively, D is TRBD1 (5 bases). The CDR3 has 14 amino acids. V lost 3 bases and J 1 base, leaving 8 bases between the germline ends. CDR1 LNHDA and CDR2 SQIVND come from the germline V gene (reference sequence).

A word on this clone: This same CDR3 is encoded by further DNA sequences in the sample. The rearrangement joins TRBV2 to TRBJ2-7; TRBD1 matches 11 bases. The CDR3 spans 14 residues. The junction had 8 bases not matched to a gene; V was cut back by 6 bases and J by 7 bases. The germline V gene encodes CDR1 SNHLY and CDR2 FYNNEI. The CDR3 DNA is TGTGCCAGCAGATACGGACAGGGGGCATATGAGCAGTACTTC. Protein product: CASRYGQGAYEQYF.

CDR3 sequence (DNA): TGTGCCAGCCCCCCCCTCGGTACACCTCAGTCCTCTGGAAACACCATATATTTT. It encodes CASPPLGTPQSSGNTIYF. The chain has TRBV6-4 and TRBJ1-3; D is ambiguous. V was pared by 8 bases and J by 0 bases, with 23 bases between. The CDR3 consists of 18 residues. Germline CDR1 and CDR2: MRHNA and SNTAGT.

V and J are TRBV5-1 and TRBJ2-7, with D possibly called TRBD1 or TRBD2 (5 bases each). This CDR3 region has 15 residues. The V end lost 4 bases, the J end lost 1 base, and 15 bases lay between the germline ends. Looked up from germline, CDR1 is SGHRS and CDR2 is YFSETQ. As DNA, the CDR3 is TGCGCCAGCAGCCCCGAGGGGTTCGGGTCCTACGAGCAGTACTTC. This codes for CASSPEGFGSYEQYF.

This sequence joins TRBV25-1 and TRBJ2-7; D gene ambiguous. This CDR3 spans 16 amino acids. V shed 4 bases and J shed 5 bases, with 21 bases lying between them. From germline, CDR1 is MGHDK and CDR2 SYGVNS. CDR3 nucleotide sequence: TGTGCCAGCAGTGTTTCTCACGACACCCTGCGCCACGAGCAGTACTTC. This translates into CASSVSHDTLRHEQYF.

The rearrangement uses TRBV4-2 and TRBJ1-5; 7 nucleotides align to TRBD1. Germline V gene data show CDR1 as LGHNA and CDR2 as YNFKEQ. The CDR3 length is 15 residues. V was clipped by 2 bases and J by 4 bases; unmatched bases: 5. The CDR3 nucleotides read TGTGCCAGCAGCCAACTGTCGGACAGGAATCAGCCCCAGCATTTT. Its protein is CASSQLSDRNQPQHF.

The chain recombines TRBV6-5 with TRBJ2-3; either TRBD1 or TRBD2 may fit D (6 bases each). The length of the CDR3 is 15 residues. V lost 2 bases, J lost 6 bases, and 15 bases lay in between. In germline, CDR1 is MNHEY, CDR2 SVGAGI. The CDR3: CASSYRGAVSDTQYF. In nucleotides, the CDR3 is TGTGCCAGCAGTTACAGGGGGGCAGTCTCCGATACGCAGTATTTT.

This clone showed up just a few times. This chain joins TRBV11-2 and TRBJ2-4, with D perhaps TRBD2 (5 bases). V lost 1 base, J lost 0 bases, and 7 bases lay in between. Looked up from germline, CDR1 is SGHAT and CDR2 is FQNNGV. The length of the CDR3 is 15 residues. CDR3 coding DNA: TGTGCCAGCAGCTTAGCTAGCCCAGCCAAAAACATTCAGTACTTC. Translated, it gives CASSLASPAKNIQYF.

This clone was seen once. The chain couples TRBV10-1 to TRBJ2-3; D unclear. Germline values: CDR1 WNHNN, CDR2 SYGVQD (reference sequence). Deletions cut 2 bases from V and 2 bases from J, with 2 bases between. CDR3 length equals 12 residues. Here the CDR3 reads CASSEATDTQYF. DNA for the CDR3: TGCGCCAGCAGTGAGGCCACAGATACGCAGTATTTT.

About this clone itself: Within the sample, other DNA sequences also encode this same CDR3. CDR3 region: CASSLGGSSYEQYF. Written as DNA, the CDR3 is TGTGCCAGCAGCTTGGGGGGGAGCTCCTACGAGCAGTACTTC. This rearrangement joins TRBV5-5 to TRBJ2-7; D tentatively reads TRBD1 or TRBD2 (5 bases each). V gave up 0 bases and J gave up 0 bases, with 7 bases separating them. This CDR3 comprises 14 residues. The germline V gene encodes CDR1 SGHKS and CDR2 YYEKEE (reference sequence).